Below, 16 T cell receptor beta chains from the same sample are listed, as sequenced in a study of blood T cell repertoires in COVID-19. Some clones are missing from TCRdb's copy, which holds only in-frame ones; the method was immunoSEQ multiplex PCR. The repertoire holds about 380,000 clones, 89% seen once, with about 1.2% in the top ten. Sequencing input: peripheral blood. Every receptor here comes from a man aged 35 to 55 with acute or convalescent COVID-19.

The J gene is TRBJ2-7, the V gene TRBV5-1; 9 nucleotides align to TRBD1. The germline V gene encodes CDR1 SGHRS and CDR2 YFSETQ. The J segment lost 7 bases and the V segment lost 7 bases, leaving 12 bases of the junction unmatched. The CDR3 runs to 14 residues. The CDR3 loop reads CASGATGGSREQYF. In nucleotides, the CDR3 is TGCGCCAGCGGAGCAACAGGGGGCTCTCGGGAGCAGTACTTC.

The chain joins TRBV28 to TRBJ1-5; D is undetermined. This CDR3 spans 16 amino acids. V was pared by 3 bases and J by 0 bases, with 12 bases between. Germline lookup yields CDR1 MDHEN and CDR2 SYDVKM. CDR3 loop: CASSLRNYRSNQPQHF. The CDR3 bases are TGTGCCAGCAGTTTGCGTAACTACCGTAGCAATCAGCCCCAGCATTTT.

The rearrangement links TRBV11-3 to TRBJ1-4; 8 nucleotides agree with TRBD1. V was clipped by 3 bases and J by 6 bases; unmatched bases: 3. Germline V CDR1 and CDR2: SGHNT, YENEEA. There are 14 residues in the CDR3. The CDR3 reads CASSLQGADEKLFF. The CDR3, as DNA: TGTGCCAGCAGCTTGCAGGGGGCTGATGAAAAACTGTTTTTT.

The chain is built from TRBV19 and TRBJ2-7; no definite D call. The ends were cut back, 4 bases at V and 2 bases at J, with 12 bases in the middle. The CDR3 length is 14 residues. The germline gives CDR1 LNHDA, CDR2 SQIVND (reference sequence). The CDR3 DNA follows: TGTGCCAGTAGTAATTCTCGGCTAGCCTACGAGCAGTACTTC. This codes for CASSNSRLAYEQYF. Based on the CDR3 plus reference TRBV19 and TRBJ2-7, the full variable domain is DGGITQSPKYLFRKEGQNVTLSCEQNLNHDAMYWYRQDPGQGLRLIYYSQIVNDFQKGDIAEGYSVSREKKESFPLTVTSAQKNPTAFYLCASSNSRLAYEQYFGPGTRLTVT.

The chain has TRBV29-1 and TRBJ1-2, with D possibly matching TRBD1 (6 bases). Deletions cut 3 bases from V and 8 bases from J, with 16 bases between. The CDR3 runs to 13 residues. Germline loops: CDR1 SQVTM, CDR2 ANQGSEA. The CDR3 nucleotides read TGCAGCGTTGATTGGACGGCAGGGGCCGGCTACACCTTC. Translating gives CSVDWTAGAGYTF.

The rearrangement joins TRBV6-2 or TRBV6-3 to TRBJ2-3; D is unclear. The germline gives CDR1 MNHEY, CDR2 SVGEGT. The length of the CDR3 is 14 residues. The V end lost 6 bases, the J end lost 0 bases, and 10 bases lay between the germline ends. The CDR3 nucleotides are TGTGCCAGCAGCTCTCAGAGGAGCACAGATACGCAGTATTTT. Protein: CASSSQRSTDTQYF.

In DNA, the CDR3 is TGTGCCAGCAGTGAATCGGCCCTCACGACAGGGGGCTCCTACGAGCAGTACTTC. Protein sequence: CASSESALTTGGSYEQYF. V gene TRBV6-1 combines with J gene TRBJ2-7, with 9 bases that match TRBD1. V lost 2 bases, J lost 0 bases, and 11 bases stayed unmatched. The CDR3 has 18 residues. CDR1 and CDR2 from the germline V gene are MNHNS and SASEGT.

V gene TRBV27 combines with J gene TRBJ2-5; D remains unclear. Germline V gene sequence: CDR1 MNHEY, CDR2 SMNVEV (reference sequence). V was shortened by 3 bases and J by 2 bases, with 7 bases between the two germline ends. The CDR3 runs 13 residues. The CDR3 region has the DNA TGTGCCAGCAGTTTGGGCCATCAAGAGACCCAGTACTTC. It translates to CASSLGHQETQYF.

The chain is built from TRBV3-1 (or the pseudogene TRBV3-2) and TRBJ1-2; a weak D match, TRBD1 (6 bases). This CDR3 comprises 13 residues. V shed 1 base and J shed 8 bases, with 11 bases lying between them. The germline gives CDR1 LGHDT, CDR2 YNNKEL (reference sequence). The CDR3 DNA reads TGTGCCAGCAGCCAAGTCGGGGGGCAGGGCTACACCTTC. It is translated as CASSQVGGQGYTF.

This clone showed up just once. V is TRBV9 and J is TRBJ1-4; maybe TRBD1 (6 bases). The germline V gene has CDR1 SGDLS and CDR2 YYNGEE. The length of the CDR3 is 17 residues. V was cut by 3 bases and J by 0 bases, with 15 bases left in between. CDR3 amino acids: CASSARPTGPTNEKLFF. The CDR3 DNA sequence: TGTGCCAGCAGCGCCCGACCCACAGGGCCAACTAATGAAAAACTGTTTTTT.

The chain links TRBV7-6 to TRBJ1-2, with unresolved D. Trimming shortened V by 0 bases and J by 4 bases, and 12 bases separated the two germline ends. Germline CDR1 reads SGHVS; CDR2 reads FNYEAQ. CDR3 length: 15 amino acids. The CDR3 sequence: CASSLAPAGTYGYTF. In nucleotides, the CDR3 is TGTGCCAGCAGCTTAGCCCCGGCGGGTACCTATGGCTACACCTTC.

The sample holds a few counts of this clone. This chain connects TRBV6-6 to TRBJ1-5; D gene uncertain. The germline V gene has CDR1 MNHNY and CDR2 SVGAGI (reference sequence). V was trimmed by 5 bases and J by 3 bases, leaving 20 bases between them. This CDR3 is 17 amino acids long. The CDR3, as DNA: TGTGCCAGCAGTCCAAGACCTTCCGGGGTAACCAATCAGCCCCAGCATTTT. Protein product: CASSPRPSGVTNQPQHF.

CDR3 residues: CASSSSGRVHSYNEQFF. The CDR3 nucleotides read TGCGCCAGCAGCTCTAGCGGGAGGGTTCATTCCTACAATGAGCAGTTCTTC. The rearrangement joins TRBV5-1 to TRBJ2-1; 12 positions agree with TRBD2. The CDR3 runs 17 residues. CDR1 SGHRS and CDR2 YFSETQ come from the germline V gene. V dropped 3 bases and J dropped 1; count of bases not matched to a gene: 5.

The CDR3: CASSQEGTGGIATNEKLFF. CDR3 bases: TGCGCCAGCAGCCAAGAGGGCACGGGGGGGATTGCAACTAATGAAAAACTGTTTTTT. This chain links TRBV4-1 with TRBJ1-4, with D possibly TRBD1 on 5 matching bases. Germline CDR1 MGHRA, CDR2 YSYEKL. The CDR3 sequence is 19 residues long. Trimming cost V 0 bases and J 0 bases, with 17 bases left between them.

The chain combines TRBV6-5 with TRBJ1-1, with D uncertain. The V end was cut by 0 bases, the J end by 1 base, with 12 bases between. Germline V gene data show CDR1 as MNHEY and CDR2 as SVGAGI. The CDR3 totals 16 residues. CDR3 coding DNA: TGTGCCAGCAGTTACTCGGCGGGCGGAACGAACACTGAAGCTTTCTTT. Protein product: CASSYSAGGTNTEAFF.

V gene TRBV4-1 combines with J gene TRBJ1-2; 8 bases map to TRBD1. Per germline, CDR1 MGHRA and CDR2 YSYEKL. The CDR3 is 15 amino acids. V gave up 1 base and J gave up 4 bases; unmatched junction bases: 5. The CDR3 DNA is TGCGCCAGCAGCCAAGGGACAGGGTCGTTCTATGGCTACACCTTC. Amino acid sequence: CASSQGTGSFYGYTF.